This note documents a single TCR beta chain sequence. Its cognate antigen is unknown. TCRalpha and TCRbeta libraries were amplified separately by semi-nested PCR with TRAC or TRBC reverse primers. From the 5' RACE reads, TCRdb called clonotypes with MiXCR, one entry per CDR3 protein. Of 7,500 to 9,000 distinct CDR3 sequences in the sample, 20% to 30% are singletons; the top ten hold 3% to 4%. This record belongs to a study of T cells generated in artificial thymic organoids. General study points: Organoid-derived CD8 T cells had diversity comparable to thymic and blood naive cells.

The organoids combined MS5 murine stromal cells carrying human DLL1 with human hematopoietic stem and progenitor cells. Organoids were seeded with FACS-purified CD34+CD3- stem and progenitor cells depleted of residual T cells. Serum-free RB27 medium with FLT3L, IL-7 and ascorbic acid grew organoids. Organoid and thymic CD3+TCRalphabeta+CD8 single positive T cells were FACS sorted before RNA extraction. Each sample used about 40,000 to 220,000 sorted cells for RNA. The J segment lost 6 bases and the V segment lost 2 bases, leaving 15 bases of the junction unmatched. This CDR3 is 18 amino acids long. Germline CDR1 and CDR2: MGHRA and YSYEKL.

V is TRBV4-1 and J is TRBJ2-3; 9 positions agree with TRBD2. The TCR sequence derives from a human donor who gave cord blood stem cells for thymic organoid culture, a cardiac surgery patient who gave postnatal thymus, or a blood donor (not recorded which). The sample consisted of naive CD8+ T cells grown in artificial thymic organoids from cord blood stem and progenitor cells. Specified subset: CD3+TCRalphabeta+CD8SP T cells; for blood, CD45RO-CCR7+ naive CD8+ T cells. CDR3 DNA sequence: TGCGCCAGCAGCCAAAGCCCCGGCGCGGGGGGGGCCGGGGATACGCAGTATTTT. Its protein product is CASSQSPGAGGAGDTQYF.